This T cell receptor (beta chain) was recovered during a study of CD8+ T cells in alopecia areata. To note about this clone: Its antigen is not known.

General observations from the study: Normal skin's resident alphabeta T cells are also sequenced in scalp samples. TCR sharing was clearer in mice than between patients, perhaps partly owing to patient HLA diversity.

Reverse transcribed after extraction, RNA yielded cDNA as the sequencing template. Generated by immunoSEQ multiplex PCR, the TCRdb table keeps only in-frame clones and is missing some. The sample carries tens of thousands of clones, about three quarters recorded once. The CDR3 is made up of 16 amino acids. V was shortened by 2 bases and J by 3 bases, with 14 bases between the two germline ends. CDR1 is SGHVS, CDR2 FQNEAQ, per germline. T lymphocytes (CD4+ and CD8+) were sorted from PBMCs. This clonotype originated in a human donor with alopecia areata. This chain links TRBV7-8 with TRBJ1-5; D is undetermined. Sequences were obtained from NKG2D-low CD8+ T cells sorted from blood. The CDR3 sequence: CASSLLSITVNQPQHF. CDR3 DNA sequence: TGTGCCAGCAGCTTACTTTCTATTACAGTCAATCAGCCCCAGCATTTT.